The present TCR beta chain was sequenced within a study of vaccination effects on CD4 cells after COVID-19. Comment on this clone: What it binds is not known.

Data came from immunoSEQ multiplex PCR; TCRdb stores just in-frame clones and leaves some out. Of around 71,000 clones detected, around 72% appear once; the ten largest clones hold roughly 4%. Trimming at V came to 10 bases and at J to 6 bases, leaving 3 bases not matched to a gene. Germline lookup yields CDR1 SNHLY and CDR2 FYNNEI. This CDR3 has 11 amino acids. Antigen-specific CD4+ T cell clonotypes were called by their expansion after viral peptide-pool culture in ViraFEST. With about ten days of culture completed, CD4+ T cells were isolated. The study found no prior SARS-CoV-2 infection in the vaccine recipients, who tested negative for nucleocapsid antibodies.

This receptor was obtained from a human donor who received a COVID-19 vaccine. Sequences were derived from CD4+ T cells from PBMCs cultured with HCoV-OC43 spike peptides, sampled before COVID-19 vaccination. Subset defined: HCoV-OC43 spike overlapping peptide pool stimulation. The V call is TRBV2, the J call TRBJ1-2; 9 bases align to TRBD1. The DNA of the CDR3 is TGTGCCATCTGGGACAGGGATGGCTACACCTTC. It encodes CAIWDRDGYTF.